The clone carrying this TCR beta chain was detected only a few times. Its specificity is not known. The V end was cut by 7 bases, the J end by 3 bases, with 16 bases between. The germline gives CDR1 MNHNS, CDR2 SASEGT. This CDR3 contains 15 residues. The data stem from a study of glioma-infiltrating T cells. The overall study: WHO grade II oligodendrogliomas or astrocytomas, plus non-recurrent WHO grade IV glioblastomas, were sampled. Sequencing aimed for about 4.5- to 11-fold coverage of some 1.1 million peripheral T cells. The study's findings and limits: Non-neoplastic patients had below-expected tissue-blood divergence, while all gliomas exceeded expectation.

The iRepertoire nested amplicon-rescue multiplex PCR amplified TCR alpha and beta CDR3s from RNA. TCRdb processed the multiplex PCR reads anew with MiXCR; each CDR3 protein has one entry. The sample includes about 380,000 distinct CDR3 sequences, more than 35% seen only once; the top ten take about 12%. The sample was glioma tissue, nonneoplastic brain tissue, or PBMCs (not recorded which). The receptor's source is a human donor with low-grade glioma or glioblastoma, undergoing nonglioma brain surgery, or in good health (not recorded which). This chain connects TRBV6-1 to TRBJ2-1, with unresolved D. CDR3 sequence: CASNPRTAYYNEQFF. The CDR3 DNA is TGTGCCAGCAACCCAAGGACGGCTTACTACAATGAGCAGTTCTTC.